Detailed here is one TCR beta chain. The data derive from a study of blood T cell repertoires in COVID-19. Source study methods: How many nucleated cells were present was estimated from reference gene primer amplification. The repertoire was sequenced with immunoSEQ multiplex PCR; TCRdb's copy has only in-frame clones and lacks some. V and J calls and clone size are given by that table; D and trimming were obtained from the DNA. The sample includes 220,000 or so clones, more than 85% seen only once; the top ten take about 0.8%. While infection was still active, Seattle patients were enrolled and then followed longitudinally. Germline V gene lookup returns CDR1 SGHNT and CDR2 YYREEE (reference sequence). CDR3 length: 16 residues. With 4 bases clipped from V and 4 bases from J, the junction kept 12 bases outside the gene matches.

This sequence was found in a man in his sixties with COVID-19, enrolled during active disease. The V gene is TRBV5-4, the J gene TRBJ2-7; TRBD2 aligns across 9 bases. Source material: peripheral blood. CDR3 in DNA: TGTGCCAGCAGCAAACCCCTAGCGGGAAGCGTATACGAGCAGTACTTC. This sequence encodes CASSKPLAGSVYEQYF.